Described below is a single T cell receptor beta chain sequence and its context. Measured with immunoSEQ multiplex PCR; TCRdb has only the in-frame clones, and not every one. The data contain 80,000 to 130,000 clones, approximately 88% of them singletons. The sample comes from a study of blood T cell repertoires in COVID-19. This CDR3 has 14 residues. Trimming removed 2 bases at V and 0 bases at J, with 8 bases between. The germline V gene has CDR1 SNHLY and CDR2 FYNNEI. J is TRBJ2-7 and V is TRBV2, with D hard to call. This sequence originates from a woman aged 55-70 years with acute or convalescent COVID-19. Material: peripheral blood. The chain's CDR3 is CASSELGSSYEQYF. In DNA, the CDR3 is TGTGCCAGCAGTGAATTGGGCAGCTCCTACGAGCAGTACTTC.